The rows below give T cell receptor beta chains drawn from one sample of a study of cytomegalovirus exposure and HLA in healthy donors. Measured with immunoSEQ multiplex PCR; TCRdb has only the in-frame clones, and not every one. This table holds 100,000 to 150,000 clones, about a sixth found once. The sequenced sample consisted of PBMCs. Source of these receptors: a female donor in good health and CMV-seropositive. Each CDR3 is given with its conserved first and last residue. Fields, in order: V gene, D gene, J gene, clone size, CDR3 protein, CDR3 DNA. A D gene is named only where the DNA matches it firmly. A row's size may be missing; if present it is once, few, many or a size class.

TRBV5-1,NA,TRBJ2-3,few,CASSLGQGPDTQYF,TGCGCCAGCAGCTTGGGGCAGGGTCCAGATACGCAGTATTTT
TRBV7-3,TRBD2,TRBJ2-3,NA,CASSLTSGRTGDTQYF,TGTGCCAGCAGCTTAACAAGCGGGAGAACAGGGGATACGCAGTATTTT
TRBV4-3,TRBD1,TRBJ2-5,NA,CASSQDIGQGQETQYF,TGCGCCAGCAGCCAAGATATCGGACAGGGGCAAGAGACCCAGTACTTC
TRBV6-5,TRBD2,TRBJ2-3,few,CASSQTSGGTDTQYF,TGTGCCAGCAGTCAAACTAGCGGGGGCACAGATACGCAGTATTTT
TRBV4-3,TRBD2,TRBJ2-5,once,CASSQDPSGGASDIETQYF,TGCGCCAGCAGCCAAGATCCTAGCGGGGGGGCCTCCGATATTGAGACCCAGTACTTC
TRBV30,NA,TRBJ2-7,NA,CAWSVGQGPYEQYF,TGTGCCTGGAGTGTTGGGCAGGGGCCCTACGAGCAGTACTTC
TRBV7-6,TRBD1,TRBJ1-4,few,CASSPHTQGAANEKLFF,TGTGCCAGCAGCCCTCACACCCAGGGGGCTGCTAATGAAAAACTGTTTTTT
TRBV28,NA,TRBJ2-1,NA,CASSLYFRGLRNEQFF,TGTGCCAGCAGTTTGTACTTCCGTGGGCTTCGCAATGAGCAGTTCTTC
TRBV7-9,TRBD2,TRBJ2-7,few,CASSFGRRPVEQYF,TGTGCCAGCAGCTTCGGGAGGAGACCGGTCGAGCAGTACTTC
TRBV19,NA,TRBJ1-5,NA,CASSIGSRDGVNQPQHF,TGTGCCAGTAGTATCGGGAGCAGGGACGGGGTCAATCAGCCCCAGCATTTT
TRBV2,NA,TRBJ2-2,NA,CARGLRANTGELFF,TGTGCCAGGGGCCTAAGAGCGAACACCGGGGAGCTGTTTTTT
TRBV4-3,TRBD1,TRBJ1-1,NA,CASSQARGLSEAFF,TGCGCCAGCAGCCAAGCTAGGGGGCTCAGTGAAGCTTTCTTT
TRBV6-5,NA,TRBJ2-3,NA,CASSLDYLTDTQYF,TGTGCCAGCAGTTTAGACTACCTAACAGATACGCAGTATTTT
TRBV10-3,NA,TRBJ2-5,once,CAISDHLGAGGPSQETQYF,TGTGCCATCAGTGATCACCTTGGGGCCGGGGGGCCCAGCCAAGAGACCCAGTACTTC
TRBV6-5,NA,TRBJ2-1,few,CASSSTGYNEQFF,TGTGCCAGCAGTTCCACGGGCTACAATGAGCAGTTCTTC
TRBV29-1,NA,TRBJ1-1,NA,CSVGAVRAFF,TGCAGCGTTGGGGCCGTAAGGGCTTTCTTT
TRBV7-8,TRBD2,TRBJ2-5,few,CASSLGLAEETQYF,TGTGCCAGCAGCCTGGGACTAGCGGAAGAGACCCAGTACTTC
TRBV5-4,TRBD2,TRBJ2-1,few,CASSGGLAGADNEQFF,TGTGCCAGCAGCGGGGGACTAGCGGGGGCCGACAATGAGCAGTTCTTC
TRBV7-9,TRBD2,TRBJ2-7,NA,CASSLGSSGSLVNSYEQYF,TGTGCCAGCAGCTTAGGCTCTAGCGGGAGCCTGGTAAACTCCTACGAGCAGTACTTC
TRBV30,NA,TRBJ2-7,NA,CAWSPTGRGALEQYF,TGTGCCTGGTCTCCCACCGGTCGTGGGGCCCTCGAGCAGTACTTC
TRBV19,TRBD1,TRBJ1-2,few,CASRRRQGAMSYGYTF,TGTGCCAGTAGGCGCCGACAGGGGGCTATGAGTTATGGCTACACCTTC
TRBV4-1,TRBD1,TRBJ1-2,few,CASSQEGRGGYYGYTF,TGCGCCAGCAGCCAAGAGGGGAGAGGGGGCTACTATGGCTACACCTTC
TRBV30,NA,TRBJ2-2,few,CAWSVYSSSGELFF,TGTGCCTGGAGTGTGTACAGCTCAAGCGGGGAGCTGTTTTTT
TRBV6-5,NA,TRBJ1-1,few,CASSLEYNTEAFF,TGTGCCAGCAGTTTAGAATATAACACTGAAGCTTTCTTT
TRBV13,NA,TRBJ1-1,NA,CASSLPGTEAFF,TGTGCCAGCAGCCTGCCGGGGACTGAAGCTTTCTTT
TRBV2,TRBD1,TRBJ2-6,NA,CASILDRDGANVLTF,TGTGCCAGCATCCTAGACAGGGATGGGGCCAACGTCCTGACTTTC
TRBV7-9,TRBD2,TRBJ2-3,NA,CASSRGAGSGGTQYF,TGTGCCAGCAGCCGAGGCGCGGGGAGCGGGGGTACGCAGTATTTT
TRBV15,NA,TRBJ1-1,few,CATSPSVGRGSNTEAFF,TGTGCCACCAGTCCCTCCGTGGGGAGGGGATCGAACACTGAAGCTTTCTTT
TRBV27,TRBD1,TRBJ2-7,NA,CASSLGTGSSYEQYF,TGTGCCAGCAGTTTAGGGACAGGGAGCTCCTACGAGCAGTACTTC
TRBV9,TRBD2,TRBJ2-1,NA,CASSVVSGDTYNEQFF,TGTGCCAGCAGCGTAGTGAGCGGGGATACCTACAATGAGCAGTTCTTC
TRBV30,NA,TRBJ2-7,NA,CAWRSGYEQYF,TGTGCCTGGAGATCAGGTTACGAGCAGTACTTC
TRBV7-8,NA,TRBJ2-1,NA,CASSFGSASSYNEQFF,TGTGCCAGCAGCTTCGGGAGCGCATCCTCCTACAATGAGCAGTTCTTC
TRBV27,NA,TRBJ2-6,NA,CASSPTDRLGANVLTF,TGTGCCAGCAGTCCTACCGACAGGCTCGGGGCCAACGTCCTGACTTTC
TRBV7-2,NA,TRBJ2-7,NA,CASSSLRRGLNEQYF,TGTGCCAGCAGCTCCTTGAGGCGGGGGCTCAACGAGCAGTACTTC
TRBV7-6,NA,TRBJ1-1,NA,CASSLFGRDTEAFF,TGTGCCAGCAGCTTATTTGGGAGAGACACTGAAGCTTTCTTT
TRBV7-9,TRBD2,TRBJ2-7,NA,CASSAPGGRSYEQYF,TGTGCCAGCAGCGCTCCGGGCGGGAGGTCCTACGAGCAGTACTTC
TRBV6-5,NA,TRBJ2-5,few,CASGGQIESETQYF,TGTGCCAGCGGGGGACAAATAGAGTCAGAGACCCAGTACTTC
TRBV29-1,TRBD1,TRBJ1-1,NA,CSVDRGWGMNTEAFF,TGCAGCGTAGACAGGGGATGGGGCATGAACACTGAAGCTTTCTTT
TRBV29-1,NA,TRBJ1-1,few,CSVPGQNTEAFF,TGCAGCGTTCCCGGACAGAACACTGAAGCTTTCTTT
TRBV18,NA,TRBJ2-1,NA,CASSPGQGTYNEQFF,TGTGCCAGCTCACCCGGCCAGGGCACCTACAATGAGCAGTTCTTC
TRBV28,NA,TRBJ2-7,NA,CASSPLGAPHPNYEQYF,TGTGCCAGCAGTCCCCTGGGGGCCCCCCACCCCAACTACGAGCAGTACTTC
TRBV6-1,NA,TRBJ2-7,few,CASRMGQPFSEQYF,TGTGCCAGCAGGATGGGACAACCCTTCAGCGAGCAGTACTTC
TRBV19,NA,TRBJ2-5,NA,CASSGGGIETQYF,TGTGCCAGTAGCGGCGGGGGCATAGAGACCCAGTACTTC
TRBV7-2,NA,TRBJ1-2,few,CASSLVRNTNYGYTF,TGTGCCAGCAGCTTAGTACGTAACACAAACTATGGCTACACCTTC
TRBV6-6,TRBD2,TRBJ2-1,NA,CASEPGLAGGSEQFF,TGTGCCAGCGAACCGGGACTAGCGGGAGGAAGTGAGCAGTTCTTC
TRBV28,TRBD1,TRBJ1-1,few,CASSTGQGNTEAFF,TGTGCCAGCAGTACGGGACAGGGAAACACTGAAGCTTTCTTT
TRBV7-2,TRBD1,TRBJ2-7,few,CASSLPTGGLTTYEQYF,TGTGCCAGCAGCTTACCTACAGGGGGGTTAACAACCTACGAGCAGTACTTC